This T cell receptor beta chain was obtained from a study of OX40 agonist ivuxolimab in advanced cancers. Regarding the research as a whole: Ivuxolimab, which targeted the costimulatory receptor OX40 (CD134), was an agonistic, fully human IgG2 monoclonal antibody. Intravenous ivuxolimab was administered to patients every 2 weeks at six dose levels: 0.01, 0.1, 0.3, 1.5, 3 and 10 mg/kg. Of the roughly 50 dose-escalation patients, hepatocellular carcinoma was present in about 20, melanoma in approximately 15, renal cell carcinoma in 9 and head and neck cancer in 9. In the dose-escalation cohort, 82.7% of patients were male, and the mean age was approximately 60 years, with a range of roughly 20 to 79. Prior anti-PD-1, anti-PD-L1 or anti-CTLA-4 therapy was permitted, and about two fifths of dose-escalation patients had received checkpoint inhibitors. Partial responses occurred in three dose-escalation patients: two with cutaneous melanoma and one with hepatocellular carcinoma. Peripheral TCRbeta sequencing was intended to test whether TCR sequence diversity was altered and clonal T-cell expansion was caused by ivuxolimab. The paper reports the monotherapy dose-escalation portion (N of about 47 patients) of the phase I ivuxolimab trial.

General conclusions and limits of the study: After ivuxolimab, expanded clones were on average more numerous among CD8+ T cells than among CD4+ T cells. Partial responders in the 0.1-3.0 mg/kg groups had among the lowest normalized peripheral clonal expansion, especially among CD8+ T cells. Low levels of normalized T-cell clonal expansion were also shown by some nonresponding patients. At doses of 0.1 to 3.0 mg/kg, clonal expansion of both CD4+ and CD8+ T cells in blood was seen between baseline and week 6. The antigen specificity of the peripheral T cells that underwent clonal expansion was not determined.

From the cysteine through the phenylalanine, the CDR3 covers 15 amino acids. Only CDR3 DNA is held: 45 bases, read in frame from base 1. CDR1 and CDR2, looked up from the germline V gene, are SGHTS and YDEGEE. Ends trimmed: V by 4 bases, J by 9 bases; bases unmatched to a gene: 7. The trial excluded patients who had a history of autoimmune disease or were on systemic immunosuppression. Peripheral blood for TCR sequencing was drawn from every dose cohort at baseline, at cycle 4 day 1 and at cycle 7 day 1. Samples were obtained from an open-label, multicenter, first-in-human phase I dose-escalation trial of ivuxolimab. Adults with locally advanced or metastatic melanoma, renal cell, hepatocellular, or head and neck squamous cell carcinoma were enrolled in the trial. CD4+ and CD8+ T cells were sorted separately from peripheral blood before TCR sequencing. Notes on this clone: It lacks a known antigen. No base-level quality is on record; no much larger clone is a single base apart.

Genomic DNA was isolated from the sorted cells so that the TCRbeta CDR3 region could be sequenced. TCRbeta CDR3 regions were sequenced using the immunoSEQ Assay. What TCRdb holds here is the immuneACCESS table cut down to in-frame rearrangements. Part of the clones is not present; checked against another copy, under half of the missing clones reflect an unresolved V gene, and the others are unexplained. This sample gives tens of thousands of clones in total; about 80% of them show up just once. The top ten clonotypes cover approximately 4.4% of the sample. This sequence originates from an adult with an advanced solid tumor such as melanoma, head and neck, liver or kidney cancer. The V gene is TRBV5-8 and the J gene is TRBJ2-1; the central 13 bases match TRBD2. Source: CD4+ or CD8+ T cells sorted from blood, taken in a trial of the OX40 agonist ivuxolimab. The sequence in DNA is TGTGCCAGCAGCCCGGGACTAGCGGGATTAGGTGAGCAGTTCTTC. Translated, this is CASSPGLAGLGEQFF.